This TCR beta chain comes out of a study of monozygotic twins with cystic fibrosis. Overall study findings and caveats: In this small cohort, shared CDR3 numbers showed no association with age, concordance or disease severity.

A remark on this clone: The antigen is not known.

Libraries were prepared by immunoSEQ multiplex PCR; TCRdb keeps only in-frame clonotypes and omits some of them. The sample consists of 25,000 or so clones, just over 90% of them appearing once. Germline V CDR1 and CDR2: SQVTM, ANQGSEA. The CDR3 sequence is 18 residues long. Germline trimming cut 7 bases from V and 0 bases from J; bases unmatched to any gene: 21. The sample taken for sequencing was blood. J is TRBJ2-7 and V is TRBV29-1; 7 nucleotides match TRBD2. This receptor was taken from a girl aged 2 to 9 with cystic fibrosis. The CDR3 reads CSAVGEGSKNRLSYEQYF. CDR3 sequence (DNA): TGCAGCGCTGTGGGGGAGGGCAGTAAGAACCGCCTCTCCTACGAGCAGTACTTC.